Sequencing of this T cell receptor (beta chain) was carried out in a study of shared clonotypes between healthy human individuals. Terminally differentiated effector memory CD45RA+ cells were excluded by CCR7 positive selection of CD45RO-negative cells. Recent vaccinations or acute infections were absent in the healthy HIV-negative adult donors. A word on this clone: Its antigen is still unknown.

Profiled with immunoSEQ multiplex PCR; TCRdb holds only in-frame clones, not every one. The table has fewer than 850,000 clones, 96% seen once. Overall study findings and caveats: Unshared clonotypes carried lower generation probabilities than those common to all four donors. Shared clonotypes: about 4.6% naive CD4, under 4% naive CD8, about 2.5% memory CD4, approximately 0.37% memory CD8.

The CDR3 covers 21 residues. Germline CDR1 reads LNHNV; CDR2 reads YYDKDF (reference sequence). The trim removed 8 bases at V and 0 bases at J, leaving 22 bases unmatched. This sequence originates from a man aged 30 to 45 in good health. The V gene is TRBV15, the J gene TRBJ2-1, with TRBD2 identical over 10 bases. Material: naive CD8+ T cells sorted from blood. This CDR3 reads CATSAEIGLAAIPSSYNEQFF. The DNA of the CDR3 is TGTGCCACCTCAGCAGAGATAGGACTAGCGGCGATTCCGAGCTCCTACAATGAGCAGTTCTTC.